This paragraph reports one T cell receptor (beta chain). The antigen is unknown. The same CDR3 arises from other DNA sequences in this sample as well. Though nominally healthy at sampling, donors likely had unrecorded immune exposures. This sample stems from a study of cytomegalovirus exposure and HLA in healthy donors. Study-level information: As released early, the data held 65 million to 90 million unique TCRs from HLA-typed donors. The study, taken as a whole, reports: In vitro assays verified that three CMV-associated chains recognized CMV antigens specifically. Later analysis placed DRB1 highest and HLA-C lowest in TCR association rates, which differed by HLA locus.

PCR primers comprised 60 Vbeta and 13 Jbeta primers. Produced via immunoSEQ multiplex PCR; TCRdb's table is partial and in-frame only. The sample holds 97,000 or so clones; about three quarters are singletons and the top ten take roughly 1.5%. This CDR3 has 14 residues. Germline V gene sequence: CDR1 LNHDA, CDR2 SQIVND (reference sequence). With 3 bases removed from V and 1 base from J, the gap between germline ends came to 7 bases. The receptor was isolated from a man in his forties in good health and CMV-seronegative. Sequencing was done on a sample of PBMCs. The chain combines TRBV19 with TRBJ1-5, with D perhaps TRBD1 (6 bases). This CDR3 reads CASSIQGSNQPQHF. CDR3 in DNA: TGTGCCAGTAGTATTCAGGGGAGCAATCAGCCCCAGCATTTT.